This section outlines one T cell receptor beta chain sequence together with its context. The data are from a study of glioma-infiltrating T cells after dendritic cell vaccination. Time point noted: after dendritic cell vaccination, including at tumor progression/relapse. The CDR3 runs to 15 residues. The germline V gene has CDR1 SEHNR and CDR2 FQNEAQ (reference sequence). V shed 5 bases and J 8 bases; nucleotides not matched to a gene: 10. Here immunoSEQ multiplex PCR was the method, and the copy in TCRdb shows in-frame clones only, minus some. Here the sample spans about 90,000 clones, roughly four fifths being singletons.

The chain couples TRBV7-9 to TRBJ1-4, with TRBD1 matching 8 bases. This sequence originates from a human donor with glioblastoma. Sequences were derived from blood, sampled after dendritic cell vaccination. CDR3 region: CASSPSTGVWEKLFF. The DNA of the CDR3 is TGTGCCAGCAGCCCGTCGACAGGGGTTTGGGAAAAACTGTTTTTT.